In this sample, the clone carrying this TCR beta chain turned up a few times. Its matching antigen is unknown. TCRdb passed the 5' RACE reads through MiXCR, listing each CDR3 protein once. The sample shows under 550,000 distinct CDR3 sequences, around 26% of them seen only once. The sample originates from a study of CD8 T cells in ankylosing spondylitis. Study-wide results and caveats: Seemingly distinctive of ankylosing spondylitis blood was a TCR beta motif formed by eight highly homologous variants.

The TCR comes from a male donor with ankylosing spondylitis. The sequenced sample consisted of blood, either unsorted or a sorted T cell fraction (not recorded which).

As DNA, the CDR3 is TGTGCCAGCAGCCAAGATTGGACTTCTCAAGAGACCCAGTACTTC. Residues: CASSQDWTSQETQYF. This chain joins TRBV3-1 and TRBJ2-5, with a tentative D call TRBD2 (5 bases). CDR3 size: 15 residues. The ends were cut back, 0 bases at V and 2 bases at J, with 10 bases in the middle. Germline CDR1 is LGHDT and CDR2 is YNNKEL (reference sequence).